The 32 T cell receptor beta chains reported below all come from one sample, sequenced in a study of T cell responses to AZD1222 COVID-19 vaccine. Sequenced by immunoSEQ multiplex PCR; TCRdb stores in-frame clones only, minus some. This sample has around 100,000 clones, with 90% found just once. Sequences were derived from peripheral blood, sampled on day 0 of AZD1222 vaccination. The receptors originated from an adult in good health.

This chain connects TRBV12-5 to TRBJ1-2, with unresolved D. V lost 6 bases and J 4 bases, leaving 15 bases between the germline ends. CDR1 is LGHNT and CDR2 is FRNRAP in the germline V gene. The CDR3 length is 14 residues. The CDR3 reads CASGHWLTGYGYTF. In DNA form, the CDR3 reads TGTGCTAGTGGCCACTGGCTAACGGGCTATGGCTACACCTTC.

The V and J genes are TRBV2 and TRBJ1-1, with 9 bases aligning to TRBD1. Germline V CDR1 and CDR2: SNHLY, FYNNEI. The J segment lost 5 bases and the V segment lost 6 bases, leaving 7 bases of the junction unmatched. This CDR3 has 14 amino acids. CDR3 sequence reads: CASSRGQGFTEAFF. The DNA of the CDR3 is TGTGCCAGCAGCCGTGGACAGGGGTTTACTGAAGCTTTCTTT.

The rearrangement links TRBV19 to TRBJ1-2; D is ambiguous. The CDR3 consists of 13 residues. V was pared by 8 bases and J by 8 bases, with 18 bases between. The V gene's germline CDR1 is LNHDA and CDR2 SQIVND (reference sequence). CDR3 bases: TGTGCCAGTCACCAGGTGGGGATCAGGGGCTACACCTTC. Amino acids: CASHQVGIRGYTF.

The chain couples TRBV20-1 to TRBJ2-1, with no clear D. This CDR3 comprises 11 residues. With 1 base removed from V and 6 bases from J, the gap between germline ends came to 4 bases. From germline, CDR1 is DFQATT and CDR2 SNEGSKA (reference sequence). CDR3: CSARGFNEQFF. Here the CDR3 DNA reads TGCAGTGCTAGAGGATTCAATGAGCAGTTCTTC.

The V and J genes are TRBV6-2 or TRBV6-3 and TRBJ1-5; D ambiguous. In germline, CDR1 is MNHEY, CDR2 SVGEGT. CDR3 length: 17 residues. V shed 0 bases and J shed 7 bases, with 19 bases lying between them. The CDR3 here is CASSYSTYRQPGQPQHF. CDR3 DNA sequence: TGTGCCAGCAGTTACTCGACTTATAGGCAGCCCGGCCAGCCCCAGCATTTT.

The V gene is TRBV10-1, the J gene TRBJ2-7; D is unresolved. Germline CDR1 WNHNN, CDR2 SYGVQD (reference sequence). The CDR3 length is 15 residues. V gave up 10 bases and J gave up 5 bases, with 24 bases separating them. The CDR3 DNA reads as TGCGCCATCCGAGCCCGGCGGTTAAAAATAAACGAGCAGTACTTC. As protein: CAIRARRLKINEQYF.

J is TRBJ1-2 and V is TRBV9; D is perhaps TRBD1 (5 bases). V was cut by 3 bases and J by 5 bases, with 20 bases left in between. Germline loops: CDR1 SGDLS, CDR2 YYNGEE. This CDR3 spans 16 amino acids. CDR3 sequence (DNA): TGTGCCAGCAGCGCAACCCTCGAGGGACGGACTTATGGCTACACCTTC. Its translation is CASSATLEGRTYGYTF.

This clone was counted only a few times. CDR3 DNA: TGTGCCAGCACCACCGGGGGGGCAGGGCCCTACTTC. It specifies CASTTGGAGPYF. The chain employs TRBV2 and TRBJ2-5; 8 nucleotides agree with TRBD2. Per germline, CDR1 SNHLY and CDR2 FYNNEI. V lost 7 bases to trimming and J lost 14 bases; unmatched junction nucleotides: 12. CDR3 length: 12 residues.

The DNA for the CDR3 is TGTGCCAGCAGTTCATCCCCCCGGGACTACGAGCAGTACTTC. Its protein product is CASSSSPRDYEQYF. This chain connects TRBV27 to TRBJ2-7; possible D gene TRBD2, 5 bases. Germline V CDR1 and CDR2: MNHEY, SMNVEV (reference sequence). This CDR3 has 14 amino acids. V lost 4 bases and J 3 bases, leaving 13 bases between the germline ends.

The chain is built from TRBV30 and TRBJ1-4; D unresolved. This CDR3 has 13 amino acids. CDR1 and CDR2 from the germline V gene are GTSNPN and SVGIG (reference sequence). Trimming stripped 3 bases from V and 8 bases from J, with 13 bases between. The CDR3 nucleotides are TGTGCCTGGAGCTCAGGTGTAAGCGAAAAACTGTTTTTT. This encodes CAWSSGVSEKLFF.

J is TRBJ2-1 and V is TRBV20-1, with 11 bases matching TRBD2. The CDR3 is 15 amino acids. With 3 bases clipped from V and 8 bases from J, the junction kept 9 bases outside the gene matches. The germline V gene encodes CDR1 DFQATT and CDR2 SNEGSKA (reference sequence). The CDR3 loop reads CSASEPPSGGHEQFF. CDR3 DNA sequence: TGCAGTGCTAGTGAGCCCCCTAGCGGGGGGCATGAGCAGTTCTTC.

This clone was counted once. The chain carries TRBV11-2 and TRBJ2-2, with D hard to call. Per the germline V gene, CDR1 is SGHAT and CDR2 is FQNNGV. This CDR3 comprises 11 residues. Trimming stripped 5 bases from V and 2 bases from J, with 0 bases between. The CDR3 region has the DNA TGTGCCAGCAGCAACACCGGGGAGCTGTTTTTT. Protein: CASSNTGELFF.

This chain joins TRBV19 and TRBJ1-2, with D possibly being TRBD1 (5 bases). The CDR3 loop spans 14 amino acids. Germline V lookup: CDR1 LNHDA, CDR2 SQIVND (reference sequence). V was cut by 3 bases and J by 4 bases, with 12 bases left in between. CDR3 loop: CASSMAGLLYGYTF. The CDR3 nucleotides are TGTGCCAGTAGTATGGCGGGACTTCTCTATGGCTACACCTTC.

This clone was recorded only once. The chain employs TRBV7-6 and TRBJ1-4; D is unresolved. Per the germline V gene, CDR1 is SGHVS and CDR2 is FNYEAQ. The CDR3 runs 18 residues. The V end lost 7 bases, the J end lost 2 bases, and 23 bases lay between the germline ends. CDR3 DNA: TGTGCCAGCACCCTAGATCGGGCATGGGCGTCCACTAATGAAAAACTGTTTTTT. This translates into CASTLDRAWASTNEKLFF.

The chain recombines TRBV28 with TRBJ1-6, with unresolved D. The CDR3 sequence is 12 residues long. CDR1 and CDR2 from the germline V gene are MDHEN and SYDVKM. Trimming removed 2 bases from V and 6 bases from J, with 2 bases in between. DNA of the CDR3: TGTGCCAGCAGTTTAGTTAATTCACCCCTCCACTTT. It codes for CASSLVNSPLHF.

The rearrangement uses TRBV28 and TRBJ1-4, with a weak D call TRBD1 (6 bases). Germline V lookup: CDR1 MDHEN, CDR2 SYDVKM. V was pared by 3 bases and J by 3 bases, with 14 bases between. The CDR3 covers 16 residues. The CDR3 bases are TGTGCCAGCAGTTTTAGATCAGGGGACTCTAATGAAAAACTGTTTTTT. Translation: CASSFRSGDSNEKLFF.

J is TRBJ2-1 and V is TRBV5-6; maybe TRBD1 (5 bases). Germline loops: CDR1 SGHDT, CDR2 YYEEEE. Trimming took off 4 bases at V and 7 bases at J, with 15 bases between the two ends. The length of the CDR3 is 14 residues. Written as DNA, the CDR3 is TGTGCCAGCAGCCGCAGGGTCTCCCTAAATGAGCAGTTCTTC. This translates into CASSRRVSLNEQFF. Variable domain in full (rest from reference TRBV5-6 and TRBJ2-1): DAGVTQSPTHLIKTRGQQVTLRCSPKSGHDTVSWYQQALGQGPQFIFQYYEEEERQRGNFPDRFSGHQFPNYSSELNVNALLLGDSALYLCASSRRVSLNEQFFGPGTRLTVL.

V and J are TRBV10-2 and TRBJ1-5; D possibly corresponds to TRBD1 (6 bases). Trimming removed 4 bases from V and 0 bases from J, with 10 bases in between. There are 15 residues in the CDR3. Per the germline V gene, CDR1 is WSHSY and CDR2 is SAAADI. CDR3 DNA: TGCGCCAGCAGTGGGGGGCCCGCTAGCAATCAGCCCCAGCATTTT. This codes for CASSGGPASNQPQHF.

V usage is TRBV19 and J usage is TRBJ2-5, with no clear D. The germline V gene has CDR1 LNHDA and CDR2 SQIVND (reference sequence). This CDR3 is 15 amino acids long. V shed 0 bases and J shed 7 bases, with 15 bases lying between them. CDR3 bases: TGTGCCAGTAGTATAGAGGGCCCAGGAATAGGGACCCAGTACTTC. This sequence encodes CASSIEGPGIGTQYF.

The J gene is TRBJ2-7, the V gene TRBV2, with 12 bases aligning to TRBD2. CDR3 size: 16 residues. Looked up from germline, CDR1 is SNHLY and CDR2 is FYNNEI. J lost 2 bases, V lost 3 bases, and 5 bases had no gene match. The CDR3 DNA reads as TGTGCCAGCAGTGACCCCCGACTAGCGGGGGCCTACGAGCAGTACTTC. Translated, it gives CASSDPRLAGAYEQYF.

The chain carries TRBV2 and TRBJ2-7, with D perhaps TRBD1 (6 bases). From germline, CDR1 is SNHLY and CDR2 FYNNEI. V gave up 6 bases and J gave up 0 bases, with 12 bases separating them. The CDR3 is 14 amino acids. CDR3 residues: CASRWQGYSYEQYF. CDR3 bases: TGTGCCAGCAGATGGCAGGGGTACTCCTACGAGCAGTACTTC.

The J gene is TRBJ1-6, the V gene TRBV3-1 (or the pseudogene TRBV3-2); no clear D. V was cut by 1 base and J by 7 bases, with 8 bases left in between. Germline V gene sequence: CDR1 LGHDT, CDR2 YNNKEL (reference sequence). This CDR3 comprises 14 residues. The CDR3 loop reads CASSQGDYNSPLHF. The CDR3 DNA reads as TGTGCCAGCAGCCAAGGAGACTACAATTCACCCCTCCACTTT.

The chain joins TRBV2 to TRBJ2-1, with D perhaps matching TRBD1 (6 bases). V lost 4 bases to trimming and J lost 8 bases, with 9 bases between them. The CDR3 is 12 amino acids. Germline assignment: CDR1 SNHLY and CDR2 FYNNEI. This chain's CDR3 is CASSAGVDEQFF. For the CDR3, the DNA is TGTGCCAGCAGTGCAGGGGTCGATGAGCAGTTCTTC.

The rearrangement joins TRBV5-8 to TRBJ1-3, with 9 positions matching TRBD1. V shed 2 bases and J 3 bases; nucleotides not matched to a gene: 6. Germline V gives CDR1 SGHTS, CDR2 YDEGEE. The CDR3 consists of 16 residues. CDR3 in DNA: TGTGCCAGCAGCTTCCGGGACAGGGAGATTGGAAACACCATATATTTT. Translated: CASSFRDREIGNTIYF.

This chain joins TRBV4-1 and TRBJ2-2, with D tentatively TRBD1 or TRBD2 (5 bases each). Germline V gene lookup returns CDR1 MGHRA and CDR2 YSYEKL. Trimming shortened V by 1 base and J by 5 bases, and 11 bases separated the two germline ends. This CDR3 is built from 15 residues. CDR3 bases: TGCGCCAGCAGCCAAGTTGGGGGTAGGACCGGGGAGCTGTTTTTT. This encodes CASSQVGGRTGELFF.

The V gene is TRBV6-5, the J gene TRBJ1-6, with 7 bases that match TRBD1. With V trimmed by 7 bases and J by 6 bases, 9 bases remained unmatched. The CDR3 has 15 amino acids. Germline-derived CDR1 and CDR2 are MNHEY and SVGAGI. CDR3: CASNNPAGGNSPLHF. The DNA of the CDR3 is TGTGCCAGCAACAATCCGGCAGGGGGTAATTCACCCCTCCACTTT.

The CDR3 DNA reads as TGTGCCTGGACAACCAGGGAGTCAAGCTCCTATAATTCACCCCTCCACTTT. This gives the protein CAWTTRESSSYNSPLHF. The rearrangement links TRBV30 to TRBJ1-6; D is possibly TRBD1 (5 bases). Trimming stripped 4 bases from V and 0 bases from J, with 16 bases between. Germline V CDR1 and CDR2: GTSNPN, SVGIG (reference sequence). The CDR3 runs to 17 residues.

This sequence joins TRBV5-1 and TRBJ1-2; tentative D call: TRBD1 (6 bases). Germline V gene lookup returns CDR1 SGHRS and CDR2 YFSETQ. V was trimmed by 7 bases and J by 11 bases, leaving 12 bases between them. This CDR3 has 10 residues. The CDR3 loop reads CASSEGGYTF. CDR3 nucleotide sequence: TGCGCCAGCTCCGAGGGGGGGTACACCTTC.

The CDR3 DNA is TGCGCCAGCAGCGTCAGACAGGGCCGCACCGGGGAGCTGTTTTTT. This encodes CASSVRQGRTGELFF. The rearrangement joins TRBV5-1 to TRBJ2-2; 7 bases align to TRBD1. This CDR3 region has 15 residues. CDR1 and CDR2 from the germline V gene are SGHRS and YFSETQ. After removal of 4 bases from V and 4 bases from J, the junction contained 7 bases not matched to a gene.

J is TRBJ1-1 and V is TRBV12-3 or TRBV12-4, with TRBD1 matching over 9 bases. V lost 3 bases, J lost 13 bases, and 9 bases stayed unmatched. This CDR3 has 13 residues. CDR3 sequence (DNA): TGTGCCAGCAGTTTTGCTCCGGACAGGGGCCATTTCTTT. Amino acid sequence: CASSFAPDRGHFF.

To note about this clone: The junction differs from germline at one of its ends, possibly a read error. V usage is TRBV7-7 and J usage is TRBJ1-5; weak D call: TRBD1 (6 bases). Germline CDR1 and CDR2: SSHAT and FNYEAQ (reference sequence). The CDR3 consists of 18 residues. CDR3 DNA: TGTGCTAGCAGCAACGGGCGATGGGCAGGGGAGGCGGGTCAGCCCCAGCATTTT. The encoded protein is CASSNGRWAGEAGQPQHF.

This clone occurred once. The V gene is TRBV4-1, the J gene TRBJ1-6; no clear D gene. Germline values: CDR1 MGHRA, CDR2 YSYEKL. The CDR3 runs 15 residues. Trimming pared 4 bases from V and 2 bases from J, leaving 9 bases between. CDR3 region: CASSPEIPYNSPLHF. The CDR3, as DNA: TGCGCCAGCAGCCCGGAGATACCCTATAATTCACCCCTCCACTTT.